This T cell receptor beta chain emerged from a study of shared clonotypes between healthy human individuals. The CDR3 sequence is 18 residues long. Germline CDR1 SNHLY, CDR2 FYNNEI. The J segment lost 0 bases and the V segment lost 7 bases, leaving 17 bases of the junction unmatched. Assay used: immunoSEQ multiplex PCR; TCRdb lists only in-frame clones, some missing. The table lists 1,500,000 or so clones, 98% to 99% of them singletons. The TCR originated in a man aged 30 to 45 in good health. The source material was naive CD4+ T cells sorted from blood. Subset here: CD45RA+ positively selected. This chain joins TRBV2 and TRBJ2-5, with 7 bases that match TRBD1. CDR3 loop: CASMAPLHRGRYQETQYF. The CDR3 DNA reads TGTGCCAGCATGGCACCGTTGCACAGGGGAAGGTACCAAGAGACCCAGTACTTC. Complete variable domain (other parts from reference TRBV2 and TRBJ2-5): EPEVTQTPSHQVTQMGQEVILRCVPISNHLYFYWYRQILGQKVEFLVSFYNNEISEKSEIFDDQFSVERPDGSNFTLKIRSTKLEDSAMYFCASMAPLHRGRYQETQYFGPGTRLLVL.